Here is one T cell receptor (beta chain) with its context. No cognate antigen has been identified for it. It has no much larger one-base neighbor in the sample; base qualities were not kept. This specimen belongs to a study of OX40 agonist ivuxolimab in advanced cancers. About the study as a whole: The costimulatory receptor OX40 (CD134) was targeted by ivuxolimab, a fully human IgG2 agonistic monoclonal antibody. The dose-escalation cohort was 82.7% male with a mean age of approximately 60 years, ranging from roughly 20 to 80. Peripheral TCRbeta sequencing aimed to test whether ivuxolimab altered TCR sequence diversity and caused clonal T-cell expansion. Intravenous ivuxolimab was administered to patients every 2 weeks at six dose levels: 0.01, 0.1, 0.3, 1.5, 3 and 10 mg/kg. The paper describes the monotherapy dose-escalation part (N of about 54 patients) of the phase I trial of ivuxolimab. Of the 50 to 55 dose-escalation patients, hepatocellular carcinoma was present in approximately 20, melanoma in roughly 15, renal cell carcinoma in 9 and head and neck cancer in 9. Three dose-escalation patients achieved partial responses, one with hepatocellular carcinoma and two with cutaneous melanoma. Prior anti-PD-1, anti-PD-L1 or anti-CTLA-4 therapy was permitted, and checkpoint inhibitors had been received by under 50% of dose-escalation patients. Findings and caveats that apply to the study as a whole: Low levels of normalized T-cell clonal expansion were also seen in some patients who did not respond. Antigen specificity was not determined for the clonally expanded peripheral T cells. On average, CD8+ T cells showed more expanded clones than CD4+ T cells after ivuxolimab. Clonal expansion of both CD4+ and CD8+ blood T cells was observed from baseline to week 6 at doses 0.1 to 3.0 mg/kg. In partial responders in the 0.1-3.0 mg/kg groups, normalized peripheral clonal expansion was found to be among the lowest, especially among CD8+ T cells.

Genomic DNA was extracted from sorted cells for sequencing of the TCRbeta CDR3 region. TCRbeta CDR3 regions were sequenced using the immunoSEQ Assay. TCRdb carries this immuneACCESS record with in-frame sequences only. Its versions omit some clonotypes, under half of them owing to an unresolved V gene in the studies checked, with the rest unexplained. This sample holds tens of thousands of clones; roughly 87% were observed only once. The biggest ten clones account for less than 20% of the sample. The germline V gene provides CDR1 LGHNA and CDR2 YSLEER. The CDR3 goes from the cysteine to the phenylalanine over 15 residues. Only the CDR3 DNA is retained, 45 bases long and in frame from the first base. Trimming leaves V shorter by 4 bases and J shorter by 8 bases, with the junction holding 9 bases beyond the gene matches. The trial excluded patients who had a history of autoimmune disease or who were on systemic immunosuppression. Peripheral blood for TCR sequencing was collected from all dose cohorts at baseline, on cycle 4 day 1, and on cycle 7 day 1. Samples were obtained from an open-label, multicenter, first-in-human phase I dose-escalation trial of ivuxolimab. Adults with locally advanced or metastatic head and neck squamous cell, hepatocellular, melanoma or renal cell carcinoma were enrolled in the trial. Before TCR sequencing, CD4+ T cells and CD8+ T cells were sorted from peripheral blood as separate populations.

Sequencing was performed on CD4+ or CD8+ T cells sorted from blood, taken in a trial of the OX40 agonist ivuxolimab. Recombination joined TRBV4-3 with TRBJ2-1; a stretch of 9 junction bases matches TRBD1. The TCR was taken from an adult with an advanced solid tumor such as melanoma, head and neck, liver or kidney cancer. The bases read TGCGCCAGCAGCCTAGGGACAGGGTCGATCGATGAGCAGTTCTTC. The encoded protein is CASSLGTGSIDEQFF.